This T cell receptor (beta chain) comes out of a study of shared clonotypes between healthy human individuals. This clone showed up just once. Other DNA sequences in this specimen translate into the identical CDR3. CDR1 and CDR2 (germline): SGDLS, YYNGEE. V lost 0 bases and J 1 base, leaving 8 bases between the germline ends. The CDR3 has 14 amino acids. Naive CD8 cells comprised CD45RO-negative, CCR7-positively selected cells, excluding terminally differentiated effector memory CD45RA+ cells. DNA at 200 ng, 25,000 to 35,000 T cell genomes, went into sorted-subset replicate PCRs. The data were produced by immunoSEQ multiplex PCR, yet TCRdb's version contains in-frame clones alone and is incomplete. The repertoire has 550,000 to 600,000 clones, 98% of them found once; the top ten carry 0.25% to 0.35%.

The rearrangement links TRBV9 to TRBJ2-7; D ambiguous. Material: naive CD8+ T cells sorted from blood. This receptor was obtained from a man aged 25 to 40 in good health. CDR3 nucleotide sequence: TGTGCCAGCAGCGTAGGAGGCAGTTCCTACGAGCAGTACTTC. Protein product: CASSVGGSSYEQYF.